The 30 T cell receptor beta chains below all came from one sample that was sequenced in a study of shared clonotypes between healthy human individuals. Generated by immunoSEQ multiplex PCR, the TCRdb table keeps only in-frame clones and is missing some. This sample has about 560,000 clones; around three quarters occur once, and the top ten carry 9.5% to 15%. What was sequenced was PBMCs. All receptors come from a middle-aged woman in good health. Some clones in this sample may be carry-over from other donors' samples.

The J gene is TRBJ2-1, the V gene TRBV20-1; D ambiguous. This CDR3 is built from 11 residues. V was trimmed by 1 base and J by 9 bases, leaving 7 bases between them. Germline CDR1 is DFQATT and CDR2 is SNEGSKA (reference sequence). The CDR3 protein is CSARGYGEQFF. CDR3 coding DNA: TGCAGTGCTAGAGGATACGGTGAGCAGTTCTTC.

The V and J genes are TRBV19 and TRBJ2-2; no clear D gene. CDR3 length: 14 amino acids. Germline V gene sequence: CDR1 LNHDA, CDR2 SQIVND (reference sequence). Trimming took 5 bases from V and 1 from J, leaving 8 bases between them. The CDR3 loop reads CASSVNRNTGELFF. The CDR3 nucleotides read TGTGCCAGTAGTGTAAACAGGAACACCGGGGAGCTGTTTTTT.

The chain employs TRBV6-5 and TRBJ2-7; 8 bases align to TRBD2. Germline trimming cut 6 bases from V and 0 bases from J; bases unmatched to any gene: 7. The CDR3 runs to 15 residues. Germline V gene sequence: CDR1 MNHEY, CDR2 SVGAGI. CDR3: CASRKKRERSYEQYF. CDR3 sequence (DNA): TGTGCCAGCAGAAAAAAGCGGGAGCGCTCCTACGAGCAGTACTTC.

As for this clone: Different DNA sequences within this sample yield the same CDR3. The chain is built from TRBV30 and TRBJ2-7; no reliable D call. The CDR3 sequence is 11 residues long. Between the trimmed V and J ends, which lost 1 base and 1 base, there was a span of 2 bases. Germline lookup yields CDR1 GTSNPN and CDR2 SVGIG (reference sequence). CDR3 amino acids: CAWSGSYEQYF. CDR3 DNA: TGTGCCTGGAGTGGGTCCTACGAGCAGTACTTC. The full variable domain, rest sourced from reference TRBV30 and TRBJ2-7, is SQTIHQWPATLVQPVGSPLSLECTVEGTSNPNLYWYRQAAGRGLQLLFYSVGIGQISSEVPQNLSASRPQDRQFILSSKKLLLSDSGFYLCAWSGSYEQYFGPGTRLTVT.

V is TRBV7-9 and J is TRBJ2-3; no clear D gene. The CDR3 consists of 11 residues. Germline V lookup: CDR1 SEHNR, CDR2 FQNEAQ (reference sequence). Deletions cut 5 bases from V and 4 bases from J, with 4 bases between. The CDR3 DNA reads as TGTGCCAGCAGCAGGTCAGATACGCAGTATTTT. Its protein is CASSRSDTQYF.

This clone was seen just once. The chain is built from TRBV5-5 and TRBJ2-7, with D unresolved. This CDR3 has 12 residues. CDR1 is SGHKS, CDR2 YYEKEE, per germline (reference sequence). V shed 0 bases and J shed 4 bases, with 5 bases lying between them. CDR3 sequence: CASSLGLYEQYF. The CDR3 nucleotides are TGTGCCAGCAGCTTGGGTTTATACGAGCAGTACTTC.

The CDR3 protein is CASSQTVSTGYEQYF. CDR3 DNA: TGTGCCAGCAGCCAGACAGTTTCAACCGGTTACGAGCAGTACTTC. The chain couples TRBV5-4 to TRBJ2-7; possible D gene TRBD1, 5 bases. The V and J ends lost 4 bases and 4 bases respectively, with 18 bases between them. Germline CDR1 and CDR2: SGHNT and YYREEE (reference sequence). This CDR3 has 15 residues.

At least ten counts were recorded for this clone. The J gene is TRBJ2-5, the V gene TRBV28, with TRBD2 matching over 11 bases. The junction had 7 bases not matched to a gene; V was cut back by 5 bases and J by 5 bases. CDR1 is MDHEN and CDR2 is SYDVKM in the germline V gene. The CDR3 length is 15 residues. CDR3 region: CASSRSGRAVETQYF. The CDR3 bases are TGTGCCAGCAGTCGTAGCGGGAGGGCCGTTGAGACCCAGTACTTC.

V is TRBV29-1 and J is TRBJ2-2; 10 nucleotides agree with TRBD2. The CDR3 runs to 14 residues. V lost 6 bases and J lost 1; bases outside the gene matches: 2. The germline CDR1 and CDR2 sequences are SQVTM and ANQGSEA. The CDR3 bases are TGCAGCGTCATAGCGGGAGGGAACACCGGGGAGCTGTTTTTT. Its translation: CSVIAGGNTGELFF.

This clone was detected only once. V and J are TRBV18 and TRBJ1-4; a weak D match, TRBD1 (6 bases). Germline values: CDR1 KGHSH, CDR2 LQKENI. With 0 bases removed from V and 3 bases from J, the gap between germline ends came to 14 bases. This CDR3 is built from 17 residues. CDR3 bases: TGTGCCAGCTCACCACCCGAGGGGGGAGGCCCTAATGAAAAACTGTTTTTT. This translates into CASSPPEGGGPNEKLFF.

J is TRBJ2-7 and V is TRBV16, with D uncertain. Germline assignment: CDR1 KGHSY and CDR2 FQNENV. V lost 1 base and J lost 7, with 5 bases in between. This CDR3 spans 11 amino acids. CDR3 residues: CASSQFKEQYF. CDR3 nucleotides: TGTGCCAGCAGCCAATTTAAAGAGCAGTACTTC.

The gene calls are TRBV10-2 and TRBJ2-2, with D hard to call. Germline-derived CDR1 and CDR2 are WSHSY and SAAADI. Trimming took off 4 bases at V and 4 bases at J, with 16 bases between the two ends. This CDR3 has 16 residues. The CDR3 nucleotides are TGCGCCAGCAGTGGATCGGCTACCAAACTCACCGGGGAGCTGTTTTTT. This gives the protein CASSGSATKLTGELFF.

This chain's CDR3 is CASRSPGQGADTEAFF. CDR3 nucleotides: TGTGCCAGCAGGTCTCCGGGACAGGGGGCCGACACTGAAGCTTTCTTT. This chain uses TRBV28 with TRBJ1-1, with TRBD1 matching over 12 bases. The germline V gene encodes CDR1 MDHEN and CDR2 SYDVKM. The CDR3 covers 16 residues. Trimming took 6 bases from V and 3 from J; bases not matched to a gene: 8.

The chain uses TRBV30 and TRBJ1-2, with a possible D match to TRBD1 (6 bases). V was cut by 7 bases and J by 5 bases, with 17 bases left in between. Germline CDR1 and CDR2: GTSNPN and SVGIG (reference sequence). The CDR3 covers 13 residues. The CDR3 DNA follows: TGTGCCTCCAATTGGGGGCAGGGGTATGGCTACACCTTC. Residues: CASNWGQGYGYTF.

This sequence joins TRBV19 and TRBJ1-2; D not certain. Trimming cost V 2 bases and J 2 bases, with 12 bases left between them. Germline-derived CDR1 and CDR2 are LNHDA and SQIVND (reference sequence). The CDR3 consists of 15 residues. CDR3 DNA sequence: TGTGCCAGTAGTATATTCGCAGAAGTCAACTATGGCTACACCTTC. As protein: CASSIFAEVNYGYTF.

Details on this clone: This sequence is one base from a far larger clone and is likely a read error. The chain links TRBV6-5 to TRBJ1-2; tentative D call: TRBD1 (6 bases). Germline V gives CDR1 MNHEY, CDR2 SVGAGI. CDR3 size: 12 residues. CDR3: CASATGVGGYAF. In DNA, the CDR3 is TGTGCCAGTGCTACGGGCGTTGGGGGCTACGCCTTC.

The J gene is TRBJ2-2, the V gene TRBV7-8; no clear D gene. Germline CDR1 is SGHVS and CDR2 is FQNEAQ. The ends were cut back, 5 bases at V and 4 bases at J, with 8 bases in the middle. CDR3 length: 13 residues. This CDR3 reads CASSLHGTGELFF. CDR3 in DNA: TGTGCCAGCAGCCTTCATGGCACCGGGGAGCTGTTTTTT.

This sequence joins TRBV19 and TRBJ2-1; TRBD2 matches at 8 bases. Germline CDR1 and CDR2: LNHDA and SQIVND (reference sequence). With 6 bases clipped from V and 7 bases from J, the junction kept 8 bases outside the gene matches. The CDR3 runs 14 residues. As DNA, the CDR3 is TGTGCCAGTAGCCGGGGACTAGTAGAGAATGAGCAGTTCTTC. Its protein product is CASSRGLVENEQFF.

This chain joins TRBV5-1 and TRBJ2-7; 11 bases align to TRBD1. Trimming took 4 bases from V and 3 from J; bases not matched to a gene: 6. The CDR3 is made up of 15 amino acids. Germline assignment: CDR1 SGHRS and CDR2 YFSETQ. The CDR3 protein is CASSAGQGADYEQYF. As DNA, the CDR3 is TGCGCCAGCAGCGCAGGACAGGGGGCAGACTACGAGCAGTACTTC.

V and J are TRBV6-1 and TRBJ2-1; TRBD2 agrees at 12 bases. The V gene end was trimmed by 5 bases and the J gene end by 4 bases; junction bases not matched to a gene: 3. This CDR3 region has 15 residues. The V gene's germline CDR1 is MNHNS and CDR2 SASEGT. As DNA, the CDR3 is TGTGCCAGCAGTAGACTAGCGGGAGAATACAATGAGCAGTTCTTC. This gives the protein CASSRLAGEYNEQFF.

The gene calls are TRBV5-6 and TRBJ2-1; perhaps TRBD2 as D (6 bases). Germline CDR1 is SGHDT and CDR2 is YYEEEE. There are 15 residues in the CDR3. Trimming shortened V by 1 base and J by 0 bases, and 8 bases separated the two germline ends. DNA of the CDR3: TGTGCCAGCAGCTTGAAGACTAGCTCCTACAATGAGCAGTTCTTC. Amino acid sequence: CASSLKTSSYNEQFF.

The CDR3 sequence is CASSEGRQGTNEQFF. CDR3 DNA sequence: TGTGCCAGCAGTGAGGGGCGCCAGGGTACGAATGAGCAGTTCTTC. This chain connects TRBV6-1 to TRBJ2-1; possible D gene TRBD1, 5 bases. V was cut by 3 bases and J by 7 bases, with 16 bases left in between. Germline lookup yields CDR1 MNHNS and CDR2 SASEGT. CDR3 length equals 15 residues.

The chain uses TRBV5-1 and TRBJ2-3, with D possibly called TRBD1 or TRBD2 (5 bases each). The CDR3 has 16 residues. Per germline, CDR1 SGHRS and CDR2 YFSETQ. V lost 4 bases and J lost 4, with 19 bases in between. The CDR3 protein is CASSPRDPDLADTQYF. The CDR3 DNA is TGCGCCAGCAGCCCCCGGGACCCCGACCTTGCAGATACGCAGTATTTT.

This chain connects TRBV6-1 to TRBJ2-7; 8 nucleotides agree with TRBD1. V trimming: 7 bases; J trimming: 3 bases; junction bases outside the gene matches: 5. The CDR3 length is 13 residues. Germline V gene lookup returns CDR1 MNHNS and CDR2 SASEGT. The CDR3 DNA follows: TGTGCCAGCAACCTCGGACAGGGCTACGAGCAGTACTTC. Translated, it gives CASNLGQGYEQYF.

The chain combines TRBV13 with TRBJ2-7; D might be TRBD2 (6 bases). This CDR3 is built from 13 residues. Germline V lookup: CDR1 PRHDT, CDR2 FYEKMQ (reference sequence). Trimming left V 1 base short and J 6 bases short, with 10 bases between. CDR3 sequence: CASSLAQGGEQYF. The CDR3, as DNA: TGTGCCAGCAGCTTAGCCCAGGGAGGCGAGCAGTACTTC.

The rearrangement links TRBV19 to TRBJ1-5; possible D gene TRBD1, 6 bases. CDR1 is LNHDA, CDR2 SQIVND, per germline (reference sequence). The CDR3 runs to 13 residues. Between the trimmed V and J ends, which lost 5 bases and 4 bases, there was a span of 9 bases. CDR3 sequence reads: CASSWQGNQPQHF. The DNA of the CDR3 is TGTGCCAGTAGTTGGCAGGGGAATCAGCCCCAGCATTTT.

At least ten counts were recorded for this clone. The gene calls are TRBV6-6 and TRBJ2-5; D call uncertain. Germline V CDR1 and CDR2: MNHNY, SVGAGI (reference sequence). The CDR3 consists of 12 residues. The ends were cut back, 6 bases at V and 5 bases at J, with 10 bases in the middle. The CDR3: CASSPNFETQYF. The CDR3 DNA reads TGTGCCAGCAGCCCCAATTTCGAGACCCAGTACTTC.

V and J are TRBV28 and TRBJ2-1, with D perhaps matching TRBD1 (6 bases). Germline V gene lookup returns CDR1 MDHEN and CDR2 SYDVKM. The germline V and J ends were trimmed by 6 bases and 0 bases, with 9 bases remaining between them. The CDR3 has 14 residues. The CDR3 nucleotides are TGTGCCAGCAGACAGGGTGGCTCCTACAATGAGCAGTTCTTC. Translation: CASRQGGSYNEQFF.

V usage is TRBV29-1 and J usage is TRBJ2-2; 8 bases fit TRBD1. V shed 6 bases and J 7 bases; nucleotides not matched to a gene: 7. The V gene's germline CDR1 is SQVTM and CDR2 ANQGSEA. The CDR3 is 13 residues long. The CDR3, as DNA: TGCAGCGTCAGACAGGGGTCTGGCGGGGAGCTGTTTTTT. It encodes CSVRQGSGGELFF.

In its sample, this clone was seen many times. Other DNA sequences in the sample encode the same CDR3. This chain uses TRBV6-1 with TRBJ1-1; D is undetermined. Trimming removed 7 bases from V and 12 bases from J, with 27 bases in between. The CDR3 totals 15 residues. CDR1 is MNHNS, CDR2 SASEGT, per germline. The CDR3 sequence is CASTDTGRPGGGTFF. The CDR3 coding sequence is TGTGCCAGCACTGACACTGGGCGCCCCGGAGGTGGAACTTTCTTT.